A selection of T cell receptor beta chains follows, all from one sample in a study of cytomegalovirus exposure and HLA in healthy donors. The method was immunoSEQ multiplex PCR; TCRdb's version includes in-frame clones alone and lacks a portion of them. The sample records a few hundred thousand clones, 90% being singletons. Sequencing was performed on PBMCs. The source of these receptors is a woman aged 25-40 years in good health and CMV-seronegative. Both conserved end residues are part of each CDR3. Each record gives: J gene, V gene, D gene, CDR3 protein, CDR3 DNA. A D gene is named only where the DNA matches it firmly.

J gene: TRBJ2-3
V gene: TRBV28
D gene: TRBD2
CDR3 protein: CASSTSGSGSTDTQYF
CDR3 DNA: TGTGCCAGCAGTACAAGCGGGAGTGGGAGCACAGATACGCAGTATTTT

J gene: TRBJ2-7
V gene: TRBV11-3
D gene: -
CDR3 protein: CASSLDPGHPYEQYF
CDR3 DNA: TGTGCCAGCAGCTTAGATCCAGGCCACCCCTACGAGCAGTACTTC

J gene: TRBJ2-1
V gene: TRBV27
D gene: TRBD2
CDR3 protein: CASFGTSAYNEQFF
CDR3 DNA: TGTGCCAGCTTCGGGACTAGCGCCTACAATGAGCAGTTCTTC

J gene: TRBJ2-6
V gene: TRBV4-2
D gene: TRBD2
CDR3 protein: CASSQEASGRAPGANVLTF
CDR3 DNA: TGTGCCAGCAGCCAAGAGGCTAGCGGGAGGGCCCCTGGGGCCAACGTCCTGACTTTC

J gene: TRBJ2-1
V gene: TRBV5-1
D gene: TRBD2
CDR3 protein: CASSTGAGRSAYNEQFF
CDR3 DNA: TGCGCCAGCAGCACCGGGGCCGGGAGGTCTGCTTACAATGAGCAGTTCTTC

J gene: TRBJ2-7
V gene: TRBV6-5
D gene: -
CDR3 protein: CASSYSAGSLSYEQYF
CDR3 DNA: TGTGCCAGCAGTTACTCGGCAGGATCCCTCTCCTACGAGCAGTACTTC

J gene: TRBJ2-3
V gene: TRBV9
D gene: TRBD2
CDR3 protein: CASSALAGGQGTQYF
CDR3 DNA: TGTGCCAGCAGCGCTTTAGCGGGAGGGCAGGGTACGCAGTATTTT

J gene: TRBJ1-5
V gene: TRBV6-6
D gene: -
CDR3 protein: CASSYGGTGPNQPQHF
CDR3 DNA: TGTGCCAGCAGTTACGGTGGAACTGGCCCGAATCAGCCCCAGCATTTT

J gene: TRBJ1-1
V gene: TRBV10-2
D gene: TRBD1
CDR3 protein: CASSGPDRDTEAFF
CDR3 DNA: TGCGCCAGCAGTGGGCCGGACAGGGACACTGAAGCTTTCTTT

J gene: TRBJ2-1
V gene: TRBV20-1
D gene: -
CDR3 protein: CSAPFYNEQFF
CDR3 DNA: TGCAGTGCTCCCTTCTACAATGAGCAGTTCTTC

J gene: TRBJ2-2
V gene: TRBV27
D gene: TRBD2
CDR3 protein: CASSLIAGANTGELFF
CDR3 DNA: TGTGCCAGCAGTTTGATTGCGGGAGCCAACACCGGGGAGCTGTTTTTT

J gene: TRBJ2-1
V gene: TRBV7-9
D gene: TRBD2
CDR3 protein: CASSLHRGGRAVLDNEQFF
CDR3 DNA: TGTGCCAGCAGCTTACATCGTGGCGGGAGGGCCGTGCTTGACAATGAGCAGTTCTTC

J gene: TRBJ1-1
V gene: TRBV27
D gene: TRBD1
CDR3 protein: CASSLYAGGGTEAFF
CDR3 DNA: TGTGCCAGCAGTTTATATGCAGGGGGCGGAACTGAAGCTTTCTTT

J gene: TRBJ1-5
V gene: TRBV27
D gene: TRBD1
CDR3 protein: CASSLGTENQPQHF
CDR3 DNA: TGTGCCAGCAGTCTCGGGACAGAAAATCAGCCCCAGCATTTT

J gene: TRBJ2-7
V gene: TRBV5-1
D gene: TRBD2
CDR3 protein: CASSLVAGAAYEQYF
CDR3 DNA: TGCGCCAGCAGCTTAGTAGCGGGAGCAGCCTACGAGCAGTACTTC